One TCR beta chain is described in this entry. This sample was included in a study of T cell responses to AZD1222 COVID-19 vaccine. Repertoires were generated with immunoSEQ multiplex PCR, while TCRdb's copy carries only in-frame clones and drops some. Counted here are 60,000 to 95,000 clones, around nine tenths occurring once; the ten biggest clones make up around 19%. Source: peripheral blood, taken 28 days after the second AZD1222 dose. The source of this sequence is an adult who received the AZD1222 COVID-19 vaccine.

CDR3 in DNA: TGCGCCAGCAGGGACTCCGGGACAGGCAACACTGAAGCTTTCTTT. This gives the protein CASRDSGTGNTEAFF. The gene calls are TRBV5-1 and TRBJ1-1, with 8 bases fitting TRBD1. Germline V gives CDR1 SGHRS, CDR2 YFSETQ. CDR3 length: 15 residues. V gave up 5 bases and J gave up 2 bases; unmatched junction bases: 8.